This T cell receptor beta chain was recovered during a study of blood T cell repertoires in COVID-19. As for the study in general: Sites in the United States, Italy and Spain provided acute and convalescent COVID-19 samples. T cells, B-cell-depleted T cells, or PBMCs provided the cDNA or gDNA that served as material.

The CDR3 runs to 17 residues. The V end lost 0 bases, the J end lost 2 bases, and 15 bases lay between the germline ends. CDR1 and CDR2 from the germline V gene are SGHTS and YDEGEE. Participants were aged about 18 to 100 years from some 24 US areas. This table comes from immunoSEQ multiplex PCR, and its TCRdb copy is limited to in-frame clones, with some not included. The profile shows about 340,000 clones, about 92% of them singletons. Sequences were obtained from PBMCs or T cells enriched from blood (not recorded which). This TCR was recovered from a woman aged 25 to 45 who had recovered from COVID-19. The V gene is TRBV5-8, the J gene TRBJ1-5; D perhaps matches TRBD1 (6 bases). The CDR3 sequence: CASSLGYRERGNQPQHF. CDR3 coding DNA: TGTGCCAGCAGCTTGGGGTACAGGGAGAGGGGCAATCAGCCCCAGCATTTT.